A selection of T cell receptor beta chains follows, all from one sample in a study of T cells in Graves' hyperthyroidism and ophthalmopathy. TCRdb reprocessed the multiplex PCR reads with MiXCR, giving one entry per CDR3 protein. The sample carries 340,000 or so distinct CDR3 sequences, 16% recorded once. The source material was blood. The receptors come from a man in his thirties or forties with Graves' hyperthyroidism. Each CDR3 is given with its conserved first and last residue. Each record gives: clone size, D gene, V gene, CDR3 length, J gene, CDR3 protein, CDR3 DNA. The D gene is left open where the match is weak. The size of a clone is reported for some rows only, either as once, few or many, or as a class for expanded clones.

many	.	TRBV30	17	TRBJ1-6	CAWRGGLEGTYNSPLHF	TGTGCCTGGAGGGGCGGACTTGAAGGAACCTATAATTCACCCCTCCACTTT
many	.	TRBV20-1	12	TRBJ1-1	CSARDGRPGAFF	TGCAGTGCTAGAGATGGGCGCCCGGGGGCTTTCTTT
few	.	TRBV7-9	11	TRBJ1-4	CASAYSEKLFF	TGTGCCAGCGCATATTCCGAAAAACTGTTTTTT
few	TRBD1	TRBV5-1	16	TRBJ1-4	CASSAGEGAIKEKLFF	TGCGCCAGCAGCGCCGGGGAGGGGGCGATTAAGGAAAAACTGTTTTTT
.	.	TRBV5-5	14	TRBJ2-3	CASSFGSLTDTQYF	TGTGCCAGCAGCTTTGGGTCTCTCACAGATACGCAGTATTTT
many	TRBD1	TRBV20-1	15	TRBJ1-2	CSASRGTVENYGYTF	TGCAGTGCTTCGCGCGGGACAGTCGAAAACTATGGCTACACCTTC
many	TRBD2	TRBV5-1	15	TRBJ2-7	CASSPGGSGSSEQYF	TGCGCCAGCAGCCCCGGTGGTAGCGGGAGTAGCGAGCAGTACTTC
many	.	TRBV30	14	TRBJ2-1	CAWSAPPLKGEQFF	TGTGCCTGGAGTGCCCCTCCCTTAAAGGGTGAGCAGTTCTTC
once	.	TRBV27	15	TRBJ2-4	CAGSIGALAKNIQYF	TGTGCCGGCAGTATAGGGGCCCTAGCCAAAAACATTCAGTACTTC
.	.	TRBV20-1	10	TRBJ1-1	CSANRVEAFF	TGCAGTGCAAACAGGGTTGAAGCTTTCTTT
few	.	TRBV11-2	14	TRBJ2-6	CASSPRGGANVLTF	TGTGCCAGCAGCCCCCGCGGTGGGGCCAACGTCCTGACTTTC
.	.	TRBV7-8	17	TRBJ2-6	CASSLGRGAAGANVLTF	TGTGCCAGCAGCTTAGGTAGAGGGGCGGCTGGGGCCAACGTCCTGACTTTC
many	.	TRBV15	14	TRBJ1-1	CATSTRVWGTEAFF	TGTGCCACCAGTACGAGAGTCTGGGGGACTGAAGCTTTCTTT
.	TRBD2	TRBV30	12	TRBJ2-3	CAWSSGSNTQYF	TGTGCCTGGAGTAGCGGGAGCAATACGCAGTATTTT
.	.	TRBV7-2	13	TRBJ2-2	CASSDMGPGELFF	TGTGCCAGCAGCGACATGGGACCCGGGGAGCTGTTTTTT
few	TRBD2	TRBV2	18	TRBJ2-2	CASSEGAGGLAGTGELFF	TGTGCCAGCAGTGAAGGGGCGGGGGGACTAGCGGGCACCGGGGAGCTGTTTTTT
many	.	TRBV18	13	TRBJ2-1	CASSPRQENEQFF	TGTGCCAGCTCACCACGACAGGAGAATGAGCAGTTCTTC
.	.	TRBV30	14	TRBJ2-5	CAWSPKLYQETQYF	TGTGCCTGGAGTCCCAAATTGTACCAAGAGACCCAGTACTTC